Shown below are 25 T cell receptor beta chains from a single sample sequenced in a study of shared clonotypes between healthy human individuals. The data were produced by immunoSEQ multiplex PCR, yet TCRdb's version contains in-frame clones alone and is incomplete. The top ten clones hold more than 0.065% of a sample with more than 150,000 clones, 85% to 95% of them seen once. Input material: naive CD4+ T cells sorted from blood. Subset reported: CD45RA+ positively selected. These receptors all come from a woman under 40 in good health.

J is TRBJ1-5 and V is TRBV5-5; D gene ambiguous. V lost 4 bases, J lost 0 bases, and 11 bases lay in between. The V gene's germline CDR1 is SGHKS and CDR2 YYEKEE (reference sequence). The CDR3 is 15 amino acids. The CDR3 loop reads CASSHLADSNQPQHF. The CDR3 DNA sequence: TGTGCCAGCAGCCACCTGGCCGATAGCAATCAGCCCCAGCATTTT. Full variable domain (rest looked up from reference TRBV5-5 and TRBJ1-5): DAGVTQSPTHLIKTRGQQVTLRCSPISGHKSVSWYQQVLGQGPQFIFQYYEKEERGRGNFPDRFSARQFPNYSSELNVNALLLGDSALYLCASSHLADSNQPQHFGDGTRLSIL.

The gene calls are TRBV28 and TRBJ2-7; tentatively, D is TRBD1 or TRBD2 (6 bases each). V lost 8 bases and J 0 bases, leaving 20 bases between the germline ends. The length of the CDR3 is 16 residues. Germline V gene data show CDR1 as MDHEN and CDR2 as SYDVKM. CDR3 bases: TGTGCCAGCCGCGGAGGGGGTAGCGGATACTCCTACGAGCAGTACTTC. This encodes CASRGGGSGYSYEQYF.

The V call is TRBV11-2, the J call TRBJ2-7, with D possibly being TRBD1 (6 bases). There are 13 residues in the CDR3. Trimming left V 4 bases short and J 0 bases short, with 7 bases between. The V gene's germline CDR1 is SGHAT and CDR2 FQNNGV. CDR3 nucleotides: TGTGCCAGCAGCTCCAGGGGCTCCTACGAGCAGTACTTC. Protein product: CASSSRGSYEQYF.

This clone appeared a single time. This CDR3 is CASSQGVNTEAFF. CDR3 nucleotides: TGTGCCAGCAGTCAAGGAGTGAACACTGAAGCTTTCTTT. The chain couples TRBV6-5 to TRBJ1-1; D gene unclear. The CDR3 is 13 residues long. In germline, CDR1 is MNHEY, CDR2 SVGAGI. The V and J ends lost 5 bases and 0 bases respectively, with 7 bases between them.

The CDR3 DNA sequence: TGTGCCAGCAGCCAAGGGACTAGCGGGACGTACGAGCAGTACTTC. Encoded protein: CASSQGTSGTYEQYF. This sequence joins TRBV4-2 and TRBJ2-7; 12 nucleotides agree with TRBD2. This CDR3 spans 15 amino acids. Per germline, CDR1 LGHNA and CDR2 YNFKEQ. V shed 1 base, J shed 4 bases, and the junction held 2 bases outside the gene matches.

The chain recombines TRBV10-3 with TRBJ1-1; D is ambiguous. Looked up from germline, CDR1 is ENHRY and CDR2 is SYGVKD. The ends were cut back, 0 bases at V and 8 bases at J, with 10 bases in the middle. The CDR3 is 13 residues long. This CDR3 is CAISESNGEEAFF. Written as DNA, the CDR3 is TGTGCCATCAGTGAGTCGAACGGGGAAGAAGCTTTCTTT.

The V gene is TRBV28, the J gene TRBJ2-7, with 12 bases identical to TRBD2. CDR1 is MDHEN, CDR2 SYDVKM, per germline. This CDR3 is built from 15 residues. V shed 3 bases and J 5 bases; nucleotides not matched to a gene: 5. The CDR3 spells CASSLTSGSFDEQYF. The CDR3 coding sequence is TGTGCCAGCAGTTTGACTAGCGGGAGTTTCGACGAGCAGTACTTC.

CDR3 in amino acids: CASSFIASYEQYF. The DNA of the CDR3 is TGTGCCAGCAGTTTCATCGCGTCCTACGAGCAGTACTTC. The chain couples TRBV27 to TRBJ2-7; D is unclear. CDR1 and CDR2 (germline): MNHEY, SMNVEV (reference sequence). This CDR3 region has 13 residues. Trimming shortened V by 3 bases and J by 1 base, and 7 bases separated the two germline ends.

The chain has TRBV2 and TRBJ2-7; the D is unclear. The CDR3 length is 11 residues. Germline V gene data show CDR1 as SNHLY and CDR2 as FYNNEI. V lost 8 bases to trimming and J lost 4 bases, with 9 bases between them. CDR3 sequence reads: CASGRIYEQYF. In DNA, the CDR3 is TGTGCCAGCGGTCGAATTTACGAGCAGTACTTC.

The chain is built from TRBV11-3 and TRBJ2-2, with 9 positions matching TRBD2. The germline CDR1 and CDR2 sequences are SGHNT and YENEEA. The CDR3 sequence is 16 residues long. The trim removed 4 bases at V and 6 bases at J, leaving 9 bases unmatched. CDR3 nucleotide sequence: TGTGCCAGCAGCTCCCGTAGCGGGAGACTCGCCGGGGAGCTGTTTTTT. Its translation is CASSSRSGRLAGELFF.

The genes are TRBV4-1 and TRBJ2-3; D is perhaps TRBD1 (5 bases). Looked up from germline, CDR1 is MGHRA and CDR2 is YSYEKL. The CDR3 extends over 17 amino acids. Trimming pared 0 bases from V and 2 bases from J, leaving 15 bases between. The CDR3 region is CASSQDSATDSTDTQYF. The DNA of the CDR3 is TGCGCCAGCAGCCAAGATTCGGCGACAGACTCCACAGATACGCAGTATTTT.

The chain joins TRBV2 to TRBJ2-1; TRBD2 agrees at 10 bases. The CDR3 sequence is 13 residues long. CDR1 is SNHLY and CDR2 is FYNNEI in the germline V gene. Unmatched junction bases numbered 6, after V lost 6 bases and J lost 10 bases. DNA of the CDR3: TGTGCCAGCAGGTCAGAACTAGCGGGAGAGCAGTTCTTC. This encodes CASRSELAGEQFF.

This sequence joins TRBV5-4 and TRBJ2-7, with TRBD1 as a possible D gene (5 bases). V was clipped by 2 bases and J by 6 bases, with 12 bases between them. The CDR3 sequence is 13 residues long. CDR1 SGHNT and CDR2 YYREEE come from the germline V gene (reference sequence). CDR3 sequence: CASSFQGVGEQYF. CDR3 sequence (DNA): TGTGCCAGCAGCTTTCAGGGCGTCGGCGAGCAGTACTTC.

J is TRBJ2-3 and V is TRBV5-1; TRBD2 agrees at 12 bases. Germline assignment: CDR1 SGHRS and CDR2 YFSETQ. The CDR3 runs 16 residues. Trimming removed 2 bases from V and 4 bases from J; junction bases left unmatched: 5. The CDR3 DNA follows: TGCGCCAGCAGCTTAACTAGCGGGGGGAGCGCAGATACGCAGTATTTT. It translates to CASSLTSGGSADTQYF.

This chain links TRBV2 with TRBJ2-1, with D unclear. Between the trimmed V and J ends, which lost 2 bases and 5 bases, there was a span of 10 bases. The CDR3 has 14 amino acids. Germline V gives CDR1 SNHLY, CDR2 FYNNEI. The CDR3 is CASSEMGPHNEQFF. For the CDR3, the DNA is TGTGCCAGCAGTGAAATGGGCCCGCACAATGAGCAGTTCTTC. Using reference TRBV2 and TRBJ2-1 for the parts outside the CDR3, the full variable domain is EPEVTQTPSHQVTQMGQEVILRCVPISNHLYFYWYRQILGQKVEFLVSFYNNEISEKSEIFDDQFSVERPDGSNFTLKIRSTKLEDSAMYFCASSEMGPHNEQFFGPGTRLTVL.

The V gene is TRBV5-4, the J gene TRBJ2-5; 7 nucleotides match TRBD2. The end of the DNA fits TRBJ2-7 better, so the J call may be wrong. This CDR3 is 15 amino acids long. The germline V gene has CDR1 SGHNT and CDR2 YYREEE (reference sequence). CDR3 bases: TGTGCCAGCAGCTTGGATGGCGGGAGAAGCTACGAGCAGTACTTC. Translation gives CASSLDGGRSYEQYF.

The V call is TRBV11-3, the J call TRBJ2-1, with a tentative D call TRBD2 (5 bases). The CDR3 is 14 amino acids. CDR1 is SGHNT and CDR2 is YENEEA in the germline V gene. Trimming left V 1 base short and J 5 bases short, with 9 bases between. DNA for the CDR3: TGTGCCAGCAGCTTAGGCGGGTATAACAATGAGCAGTTCTTC. Protein product: CASSLGGYNNEQFF.

The chain uses TRBV27 and TRBJ1-6; 8 bases agree with TRBD1. With V trimmed by 6 bases and J by 10 bases, 8 bases remained unmatched. From germline, CDR1 is MNHEY and CDR2 SMNVEV (reference sequence). The CDR3 length is 14 residues. The CDR3 DNA reads TGTGCCAGCAGCCCGCCAAGACAGGGGTCACCCCTCCACTTT. It specifies CASSPPRQGSPLHF.

The chain joins TRBV6-1 to TRBJ2-7, with 11 bases lining up with TRBD2. The V gene end was trimmed by 5 bases and the J gene end by 3 bases; junction bases not matched to a gene: 3. Germline V CDR1 and CDR2: MNHNS, SASEGT. The CDR3 sequence is 14 residues long. CDR3 region: CASSRLAGIYEQYF. The CDR3 DNA follows: TGTGCCAGCAGTAGACTAGCGGGGATCTACGAGCAGTACTTC.

The DNA for the CDR3 is TGTGCCAGCAGTCCAGAGGGGACAGCTAGCACAGATACGCAGTATTTT. This encodes CASSPEGTASTDTQYF. This chain uses TRBV2 with TRBJ2-3; 7 bases match TRBD1. The CDR3 is 16 residues long. Trimming at V came to 5 bases and at J to 0 bases, leaving 8 bases not matched to a gene. CDR1 is SNHLY and CDR2 is FYNNEI in the germline V gene. The whole variable domain, remainder taken from reference TRBV2 and TRBJ2-3, is EPEVTQTPSHQVTQMGQEVILRCVPISNHLYFYWYRQILGQKVEFLVSFYNNEISEKSEIFDDQFSVERPDGSNFTLKIRSTKLEDSAMYFCASSPEGTASTDTQYFGPGTRLTVL.

The chain has TRBV28 and TRBJ2-7; TRBD1 agrees at 7 bases. Germline CDR1 is MDHEN and CDR2 is SYDVKM. The CDR3 runs to 15 residues. The ends lost 2 bases at V and 4 bases at J; junction bases unmatched: 8. CDR3 sequence: CASSLSQGVGYEQYF. Written as DNA, the CDR3 is TGTGCCAGCAGTTTAAGTCAGGGGGTAGGATACGAGCAGTACTTC.

The chain joins TRBV30 to TRBJ2-1; D not resolved. Germline V gives CDR1 GTSNPN, CDR2 SVGIG (reference sequence). V lost 2 bases and J lost 5, with 10 bases in between. This CDR3 contains 13 residues. For the CDR3, the DNA is TGTGCCTGGAGTAGCAGACTGGACAATGAGCAGTTCTTC. Translating it yields CAWSSRLDNEQFF. The full variable domain, rest sourced from reference TRBV30 and TRBJ2-1, is SQTIHQWPATLVQPVGSPLSLECTVEGTSNPNLYWYRQAAGRGLQLLFYSVGIGQISSEVPQNLSASRPQDRQFILSSKKLLLSDSGFYLCAWSSRLDNEQFFGPGTRLTVL.

As concerns this clone: The sample holds other DNA sequences that translate to the same CDR3. The rearrangement joins TRBV21-1 to TRBJ2-7. TRBV21-1 is assigned pseudogene status. This CDR3 is 13 amino acids long. CDR3 region: CASTGTRVSEQYF. The DNA of the CDR3 is TGTGCCAGCACCGGGACGAGGGTTTCCGAGCAGTACTTC.

In its sample, this clone was seen a few times. This chain connects TRBV7-8 to TRBJ1-5; D remains unclear. Germline V gene lookup returns CDR1 SGHVS and CDR2 FQNEAQ. This CDR3 is 16 amino acids long. Trimming shortened V by 5 bases and J by 0 bases, and 14 bases separated the two germline ends. CDR3 sequence (DNA): TGTGCCAGCAGCAATGGGAAGACTTATAGCAATCAGCCCCAGCATTTT. Encoded protein: CASSNGKTYSNQPQHF. Full variable domain (missing parts from reference TRBV7-8 and TRBJ1-5): GAGVSQSPRYKVAKRGQDVALRCDPISGHVSLFWYQQALGQGPEFLTYFQNEAQLDKSGLPSDRFFAERPEGSVSTLKIQRTQQEDSAVYLCASSNGKTYSNQPQHFGDGTRLSIL.

This rearrangement joins TRBV18 to TRBJ2-3; D possibly corresponds to TRBD2 (6 bases). The germline CDR1 and CDR2 sequences are KGHSH and LQKENI. Trimming took off 4 bases at V and 4 bases at J, with 24 bases between the two ends. The CDR3 extends over 18 amino acids. In DNA, the CDR3 is TGTGCCAGCTCACTCCAATGGGCTAGCGCGAGTATAGCAGATACGCAGTATTTT. Translation: CASSLQWASASIADTQYF.